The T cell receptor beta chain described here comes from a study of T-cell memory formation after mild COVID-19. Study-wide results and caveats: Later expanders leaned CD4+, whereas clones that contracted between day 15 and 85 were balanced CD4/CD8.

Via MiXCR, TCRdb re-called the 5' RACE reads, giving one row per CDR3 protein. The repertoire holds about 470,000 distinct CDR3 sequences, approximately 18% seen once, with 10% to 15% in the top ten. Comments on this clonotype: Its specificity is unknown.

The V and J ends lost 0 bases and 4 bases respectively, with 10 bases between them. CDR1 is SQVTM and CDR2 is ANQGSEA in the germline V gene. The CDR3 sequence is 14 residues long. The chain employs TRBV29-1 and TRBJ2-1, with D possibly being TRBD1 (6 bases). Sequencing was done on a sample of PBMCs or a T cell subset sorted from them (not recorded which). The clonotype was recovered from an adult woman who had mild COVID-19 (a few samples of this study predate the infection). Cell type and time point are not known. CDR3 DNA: TGCAGCGTTGAAGACCAGGGGCATTACAATGAGCAGTTCTTC. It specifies CSVEDQGHYNEQFF.